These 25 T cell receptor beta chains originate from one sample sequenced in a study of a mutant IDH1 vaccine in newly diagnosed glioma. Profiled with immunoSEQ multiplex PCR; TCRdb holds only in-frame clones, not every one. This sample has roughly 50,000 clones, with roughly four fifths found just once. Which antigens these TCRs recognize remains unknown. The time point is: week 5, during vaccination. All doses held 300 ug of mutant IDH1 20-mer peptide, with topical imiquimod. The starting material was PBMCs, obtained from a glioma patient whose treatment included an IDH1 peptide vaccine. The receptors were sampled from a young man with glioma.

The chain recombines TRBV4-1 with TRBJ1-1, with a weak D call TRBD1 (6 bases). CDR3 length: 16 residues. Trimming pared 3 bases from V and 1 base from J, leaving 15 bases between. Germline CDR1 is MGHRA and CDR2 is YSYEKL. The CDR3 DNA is TGCGCCAGCAGCCACCCCCCCAGGGGAGAGAACACTGAAGCTTTCTTT. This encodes CASSHPPRGENTEAFF.

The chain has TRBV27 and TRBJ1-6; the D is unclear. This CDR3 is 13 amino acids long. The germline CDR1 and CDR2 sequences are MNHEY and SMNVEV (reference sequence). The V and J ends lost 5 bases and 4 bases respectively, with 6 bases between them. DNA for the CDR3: TGTGCCAGCAGTCCCCGGTATAATTCACCCCTCCACTTT. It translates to CASSPRYNSPLHF.

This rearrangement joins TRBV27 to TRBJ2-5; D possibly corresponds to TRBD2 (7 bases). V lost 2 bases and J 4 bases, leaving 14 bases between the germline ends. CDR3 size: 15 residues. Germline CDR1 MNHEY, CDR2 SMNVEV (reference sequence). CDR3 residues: CASSLMSGGLETQYF. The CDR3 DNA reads TGTGCCAGCAGTTTAATGTCCGGGGGGCTAGAGACCCAGTACTTC.

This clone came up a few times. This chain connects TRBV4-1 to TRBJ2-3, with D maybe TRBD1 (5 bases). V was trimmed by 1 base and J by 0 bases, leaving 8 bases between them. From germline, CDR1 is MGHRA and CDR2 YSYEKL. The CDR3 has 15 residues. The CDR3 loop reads CASSQGQSSTDTQYF. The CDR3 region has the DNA TGCGCCAGCAGCCAAGGACAGTCTAGCACAGATACGCAGTATTTT.

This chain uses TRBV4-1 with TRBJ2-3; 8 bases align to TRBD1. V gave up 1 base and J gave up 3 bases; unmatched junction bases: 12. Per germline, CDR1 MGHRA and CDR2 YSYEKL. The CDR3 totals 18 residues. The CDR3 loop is CASSQVDLVRGLTDTQYF. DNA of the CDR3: TGCGCCAGCAGCCAAGTCGACCTGGTCAGGGGGCTGACAGATACGCAGTATTTT.

In DNA, the CDR3 is TGCGCCAGCAGCCAAGATAGGGGTCTTTACACAGATACGCAGTATTTT. Translating gives CASSQDRGLYTDTQYF. V is TRBV4-1 and J is TRBJ2-3; the D gene is possibly TRBD1 (5 bases). This CDR3 is built from 16 residues. Germline loops: CDR1 MGHRA, CDR2 YSYEKL. V lost 0 bases, J lost 2 bases, and 12 bases lay in between.

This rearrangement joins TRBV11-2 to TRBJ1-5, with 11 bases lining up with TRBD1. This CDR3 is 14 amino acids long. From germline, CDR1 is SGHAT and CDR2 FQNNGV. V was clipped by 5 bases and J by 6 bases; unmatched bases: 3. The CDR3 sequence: CASSEGQGAQPQHF. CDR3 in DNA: TGTGCCAGCAGCGAAGGACAGGGGGCTCAGCCCCAGCATTTT. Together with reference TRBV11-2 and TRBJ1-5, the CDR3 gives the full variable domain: EAGVAQSPRYKIIEKRQSVAFWCNPISGHATLYWYQQILGQGPKLLIQFQNNGVVDDSQLPKDRFSAERLKGVDSTLKIQPAKLEDSAVYLCASSEGQGAQPQHFGDGTRLSIL.

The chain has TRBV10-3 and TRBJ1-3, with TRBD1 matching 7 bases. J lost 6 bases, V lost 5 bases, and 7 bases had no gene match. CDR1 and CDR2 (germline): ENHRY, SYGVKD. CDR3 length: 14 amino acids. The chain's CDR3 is CAISKGQMENTIYF. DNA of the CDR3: TGTGCCATCAGTAAGGGACAGATGGAAAACACCATATATTTT.

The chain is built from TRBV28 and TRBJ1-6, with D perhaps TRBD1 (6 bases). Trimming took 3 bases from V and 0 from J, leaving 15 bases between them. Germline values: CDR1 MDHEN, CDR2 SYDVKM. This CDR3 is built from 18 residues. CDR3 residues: CASSFLGQLSSYNSPLHF. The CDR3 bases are TGTGCCAGCAGTTTCCTCGGACAGTTGAGCTCCTATAATTCACCCCTCCACTTT.

As DNA, the CDR3 is TGTGCCAGCAGCCTCCCCACGGGAGGTAGCTCCTACGAGCAGTACTTC. This gives the protein CASSLPTGGSSYEQYF. The chain links TRBV5-6 to TRBJ2-7; 7 bases are shared with TRBD2. Losses at the gene ends were 4 bases for V and 0 bases for J; bases not matched to a gene: 10. The CDR3 loop spans 16 amino acids. The germline CDR1 and CDR2 sequences are SGHDT and YYEEEE.

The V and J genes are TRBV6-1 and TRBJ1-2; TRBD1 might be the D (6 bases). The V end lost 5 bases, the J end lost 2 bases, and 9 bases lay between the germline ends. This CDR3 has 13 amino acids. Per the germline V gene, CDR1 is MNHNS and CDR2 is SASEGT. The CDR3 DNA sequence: TGTGCCAGCAGTCCCACAGGGAACTATGGCTACACCTTC. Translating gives CASSPTGNYGYTF.

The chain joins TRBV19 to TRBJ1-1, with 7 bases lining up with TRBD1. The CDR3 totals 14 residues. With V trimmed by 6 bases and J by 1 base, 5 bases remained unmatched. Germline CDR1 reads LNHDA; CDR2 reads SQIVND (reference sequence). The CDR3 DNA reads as TGTGCCAGTAGCCGACAGGGAGGGAACACTGAAGCTTTCTTT. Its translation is CASSRQGGNTEAFF.

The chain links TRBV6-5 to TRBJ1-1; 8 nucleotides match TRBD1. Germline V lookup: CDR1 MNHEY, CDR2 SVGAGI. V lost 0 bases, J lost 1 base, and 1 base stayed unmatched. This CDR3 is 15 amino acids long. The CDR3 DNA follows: TGTGCCAGCAGTTACTCCGGGACAGGGAACACTGAAGCTTTCTTT. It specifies CASSYSGTGNTEAFF.

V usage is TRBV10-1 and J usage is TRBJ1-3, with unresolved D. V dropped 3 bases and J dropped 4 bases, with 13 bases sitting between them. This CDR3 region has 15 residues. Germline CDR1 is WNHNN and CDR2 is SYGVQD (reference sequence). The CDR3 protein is CASSDSPAGGNTIYF. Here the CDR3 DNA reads TGCGCCAGCAGTGATAGCCCGGCGGGAGGAAACACCATATATTTT.

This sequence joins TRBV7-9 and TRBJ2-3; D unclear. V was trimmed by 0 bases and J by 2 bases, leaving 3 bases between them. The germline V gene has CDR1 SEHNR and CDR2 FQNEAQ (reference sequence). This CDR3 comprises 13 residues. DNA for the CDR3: TGTGCCAGCAGCTTAGCGGCCACAGATACGCAGTATTTT. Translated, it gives CASSLAATDTQYF.

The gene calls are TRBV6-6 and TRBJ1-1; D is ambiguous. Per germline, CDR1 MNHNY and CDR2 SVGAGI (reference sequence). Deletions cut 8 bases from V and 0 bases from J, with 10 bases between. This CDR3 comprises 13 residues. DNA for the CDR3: TGTGCCAGCCGAGCGGGAATGAACACTGAAGCTTTCTTT. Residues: CASRAGMNTEAFF.

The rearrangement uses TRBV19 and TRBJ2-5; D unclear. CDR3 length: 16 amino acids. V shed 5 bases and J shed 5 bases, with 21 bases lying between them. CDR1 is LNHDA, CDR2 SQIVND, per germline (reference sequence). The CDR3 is CASSPHHKDRVETQYF. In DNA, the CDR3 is TGTGCCAGTAGTCCCCACCACAAGGATCGGGTGGAGACCCAGTACTTC.

CDR3 in DNA: TGTGCCAGCAGACCAGGGGGCGGGGGTCAGCCCCAGCATTTT. Translated, it gives CASRPGGGGQPQHF. This chain joins TRBV28 and TRBJ1-5, with 8 bases aligning to TRBD1. J lost 6 bases, V lost 6 bases, and 7 bases had no gene match. There are 14 residues in the CDR3. The germline CDR1 and CDR2 sequences are MDHEN and SYDVKM.

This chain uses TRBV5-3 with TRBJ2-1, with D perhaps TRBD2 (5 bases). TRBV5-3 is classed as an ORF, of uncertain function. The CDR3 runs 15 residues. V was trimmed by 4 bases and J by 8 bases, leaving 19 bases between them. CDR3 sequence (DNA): TGTGCCAGAAGCCGAAGAAAGGACTCCGCGGATGAGCAGTTCTTC. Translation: CARSRRKDSADEQFF.

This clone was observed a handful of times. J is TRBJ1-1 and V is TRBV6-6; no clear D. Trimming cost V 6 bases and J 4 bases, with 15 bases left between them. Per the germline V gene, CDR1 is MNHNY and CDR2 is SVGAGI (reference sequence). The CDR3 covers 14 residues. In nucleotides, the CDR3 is TGTGCCAGCAGCCCCGATGGATGGGGCACTGAAGCTTTCTTT. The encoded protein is CASSPDGWGTEAFF.

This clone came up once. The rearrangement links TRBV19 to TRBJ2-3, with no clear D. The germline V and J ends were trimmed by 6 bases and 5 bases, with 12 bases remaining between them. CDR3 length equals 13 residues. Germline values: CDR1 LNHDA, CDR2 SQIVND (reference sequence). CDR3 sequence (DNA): TGTGCCAGTAGGAGGATTTCGGGAGATACGCAGTATTTT. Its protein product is CASRRISGDTQYF.

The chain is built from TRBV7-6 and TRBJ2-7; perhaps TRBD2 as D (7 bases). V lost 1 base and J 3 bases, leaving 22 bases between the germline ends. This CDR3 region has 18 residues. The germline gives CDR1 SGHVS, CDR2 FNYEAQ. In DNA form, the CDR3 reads TGTGCCAGCAGCTTAGAATCCGGCGGGGGCAGTTTCGGCTACGAGCAGTACTTC. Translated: CASSLESGGGSFGYEQYF.

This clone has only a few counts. This CDR3 is CASSFSSRGNTEAFF. CDR3 nucleotides: TGTGCCAGCAGCTTTTCGTCCAGGGGGAACACTGAAGCTTTCTTT. The gene calls are TRBV7-9 and TRBJ1-1, with D possibly being TRBD1 (6 bases). This CDR3 comprises 15 residues. V lost 3 bases and J 1 base, leaving 12 bases between the germline ends. Germline CDR1 SEHNR, CDR2 FQNEAQ (reference sequence).

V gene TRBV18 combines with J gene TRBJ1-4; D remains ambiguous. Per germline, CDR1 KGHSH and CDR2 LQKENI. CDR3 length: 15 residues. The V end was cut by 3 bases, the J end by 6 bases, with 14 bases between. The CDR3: CASSPGGGEYEKLFF. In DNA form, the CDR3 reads TGTGCCAGCTCACCGGGAGGTGGGGAGTATGAAAAACTGTTTTTT. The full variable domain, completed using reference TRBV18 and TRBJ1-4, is NAGVMQNPRHLVRRRGQEARLRCSPMKGHSHVYWYRQLPEEGLKFMVYLQKENIIDESGMPKERFSAEFPKEGPSILRIQQVVRGDSAAYFCASSPGGGEYEKLFFGSGTQLSVL.

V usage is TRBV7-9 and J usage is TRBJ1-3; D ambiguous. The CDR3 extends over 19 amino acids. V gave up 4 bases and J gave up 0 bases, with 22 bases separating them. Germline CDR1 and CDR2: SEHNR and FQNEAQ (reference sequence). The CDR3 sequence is CASSYLRSGSQSSGNTIYF. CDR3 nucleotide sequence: TGTGCCAGCAGCTACTTACGTTCGGGCAGCCAAAGCTCTGGAAACACCATATATTTT.